This T cell receptor beta chain was sequenced during a study of T cell repertoires in cytomegalovirus infection. As for the study in general: Alongside well-studied HLA-B-restricted CMV epitopes, recently identified HLA-C-restricted CMV epitopes were also used. CMV infection together with matching HLA type was indicated by public TCR beta signatures.

TCRdb reanalysed the reads using MiXCR and keeps one entry per CDR3 protein. The profile shows 150,000 or so distinct CDR3 sequences, around 32% of them singletons. To note about this clonotype: What it binds is unknown.

Germline V gene sequence: CDR1 DFQATT, CDR2 SNEGSKA (reference sequence). Trimming cost V 0 bases and J 7 bases; bases outside gene matches: 7. CDR3 length equals 14 residues. General study results and limits: Public TCR beta family frequency separated CMV-and-HLA carriers, including in an independent cohort. Dominant in the ex vivo response were TCR beta clonotypes restricted by HLA-C and specific for CMV.

The chain employs TRBV20-1 and TRBJ1-2; 8 nucleotides agree with TRBD1. The receptor was isolated from a human donor in good health (CMV status not recorded). Some clones in this sample may be carry-over from other donors' samples. The specimen comprised CD8+ T cells from cultured PBMCs, sampled from culture after CMV antigen stimulation. The CDR3 coding sequence is TGCAGTGCTAGAGATCGGGACAGGTTCCTTGGCTACACCTTC. Its translation is CSARDRDRFLGYTF.